A selection of T cell receptor beta chains follows, all from one sample in a study of cytomegalovirus exposure and HLA in healthy donors. Sequencing was performed with immunoSEQ multiplex PCR; in TCRdb, only in-frame clones are kept and a portion is missing. The data show 70,000 to 95,000 clones, approximately 93% seen once. The material sequenced was PBMCs. The receptors originated from a woman in her 30s in good health and CMV-seronegative. Both conserved end residues are part of each CDR3. The D gene is left open where the match is weak. Clone size appears in some rows only: once, few, many, or a class for an expanded clone.

TRBV5-4	TRBJ1-1	TRBD1	.	TGTGCCAGCAGCTTGGACAGGGGGCGGAACGCTGAAGCTTTCTTT	CASSLDRGRNAEAFF
TRBV19	TRBJ1-5	.	once	TGTGCCAGTAGTATCCTCTCTAATACCCGCAATCAGCCCCAGCATTTT	CASSILSNTRNQPQHF
TRBV9	TRBJ1-3	.	.	TGTGCCAGCAGCGTAGACATCTCTGGAAACACCATATATTTT	CASSVDISGNTIYF
TRBV18	TRBJ1-4	TRBD1	.	TGTGCCAGCTCATCCGGACAGGATTCCAAACTGTTTTTT	CASSSGQDSKLFF
TRBV19	TRBJ1-5	TRBD1	.	TGTGCCAGTAGTGGTAAAGGACAGGGGTCCCTTCAGCCCCAGCATTTT	CASSGKGQGSLQPQHF
TRBV6-5	TRBJ2-7	.	.	TGTGCCAGCAGACGCGGACAGCCCTACGAGCAGTACTTC	CASRRGQPYEQYF
TRBV11-2	TRBJ2-7	TRBD2	.	TGTGCCAGCAGCTTATTAGCGGGAGGGCCTAACGAGCAGTACTTC	CASSLLAGGPNEQYF
TRBV30	TRBJ2-1	.	.	TGTGCCTGGAGGAAGATTGCTCAGAACAATGAGCAGTTCTTC	CAWRKIAQNNEQFF
TRBV28	TRBJ2-3	.	.	TGTGCCAGCAGCCCCCCGGGGGATAGCACAGATACGCAGTATTTT	CASSPPGDSTDTQYF
TRBV7-9	TRBJ2-2	TRBD2	.	TGTGCCAGCAGCTTTACTAGCGGGCCCACCGGGGAGCTGTTTTTT	CASSFTSGPTGELFF
TRBV6-4	TRBJ2-1	TRBD2	few	TGTGCCAGCAGTGCCAGCGGGGGGGCTTCCTACAATGAGCAGTTCTTC	CASSASGGASYNEQFF
TRBV28	TRBJ2-1	TRBD2	.	TGTGCCAGCAGTTTATTGGGCGGGGGAATACCGGCGGAGTTCTTC	CASSLLGGGIPAEFF
TRBV7-2	TRBJ1-1	.	.	TGTGCCAGCAGCTCCCTTCTACAGGGCGCTGAAGCTTTCTTT	CASSSLLQGAEAFF
TRBV29-1	TRBJ1-2	.	.	TGCAGCGTATCCTTGGGGCTCTATGGCTACACCTTC	CSVSLGLYGYTF
TRBV7-9	TRBJ2-7	TRBD1	few	TGTGCCAGCAGCTTAGGAGGAGGGACAGGGGGCTACGAGCAGTACTTC	CASSLGGGTGGYEQYF
TRBV5-5	TRBJ1-1	.	.	TGTGCCAGCAGCTTGGCCTTAATGAACACTGAAGCTTTCTTT	CASSLALMNTEAFF
TRBV7-2	TRBJ2-3	TRBD2	.	TGTGCCAGCAGCCAGCTAGCGGGGGGACGCACAGATACGCAGTATTTT	CASSQLAGGRTDTQYF
TRBV7-2	TRBJ2-3	.	.	TGTGCCAGCAGAAGGCGGGAAGACACAGATACGCAGTATTTT	CASRRREDTDTQYF
TRBV25-1	TRBJ1-2	TRBD1	.	TGTGCCAGCAGTGATCCAGGGGGCTATGGCTACACCTTC	CASSDPGGYGYTF
TRBV5-6	TRBJ1-3	.	.	TGTGCCAGCAGCTTAGCGAGCTCTGGAAACACCATATATTTT	CASSLASSGNTIYF
TRBV2	TRBJ2-3	.	.	TGTGCCAGCAGGTTCAACACAGATACGCAGTATTTT	CASRFNTDTQYF
TRBV28	TRBJ2-7	TRBD2	.	TGTGCCAGCAGGAGAGCGGGATCTGTCCACGAGCAGTACTTC	CASRRAGSVHEQYF
TRBV27	TRBJ1-5	TRBD1	.	TGTGCCAGCAGTCAACACAGGACAGGAATCTTCCAGCCCCAGCATTTT	CASSQHRTGIFQPQHF
TRBV7-9	TRBJ1-1	.	.	TGTGCCAGCAGTCCACCCCTTCTCACCGGGAACACTGAAGCTTTCTTT	CASSPPLLTGNTEAFF
TRBV2	TRBJ1-2	TRBD1	.	TGTGCCAGCAAAGCCTCCGGGACAGGGACGAGCTACACCTTC	CASKASGTGTSYTF
TRBV30	TRBJ1-3	TRBD1	.	TGTGCCTGGAGGGGACAGTTGAGCTCTGGAAACACCATATATTTT	CAWRGQLSSGNTIYF
TRBV4-1	TRBJ2-7	.	.	TGCGCCAGCAGCCAAAGTAGGGAGGTGTTCAACGAGCAGTACTTC	CASSQSREVFNEQYF
TRBV11-2	TRBJ2-5	TRBD1	.	TGTGCCAGCAGAACGGGACAGGGGGCCAGGGAGACCCAGTACTTC	CASRTGQGARETQYF
TRBV9	TRBJ1-2	TRBD1	.	TGTGCCAGCAGCGGGACCTCCGGGACAGGCCTCAACGGATATGGCTACACCTTC	CASSGTSGTGLNGYGYTF
TRBV7-2	TRBJ1-2	.	.	TGTGCCAGCAGCTTATCAGGGGTTATGGGCTATGGCTACACCTTC	CASSLSGVMGYGYTF
TRBV30	TRBJ1-4	TRBD1	.	TGTGCCTGGAGTGTACGAGGGACAGGGCGCAATGAAAAACTGTTTTTT	CAWSVRGTGRNEKLFF